These T cell receptor beta chains were read from a single sample in a study of early T cells in non-severe SARS-CoV-2 infection. TCRdb used MiXCR to reprocess the 5' RACE reads, holding one entry per CDR3 protein. The repertoire includes about 56,000 distinct CDR3 sequences, roughly 16% of them detected once, and roughly 4% sits in the top ten. Sequenced here: whole blood, sampled at baseline. The receptor set was obtained from an adult who was a healthcare worker with PCR-confirmed SARS-CoV-2 infection or an uninfected control (not recorded which). The conserved cysteine and the conserved F or W are not part of the CDR3 here.

J gene,V gene,CDR3 protein
TRBJ2-5,TRBV12-3/TRBV12-4,ASAGPPREQETQY
TRBJ2-7,TRBV28,ATTSGTLYEQY
TRBJ2-5,TRBV20-1,SATEPSGQETQY
TRBJ2-7,TRBV18,ASSPTDHSYEQY
TRBJ1-1,TRBV11-2,ASSLEPQGYTEAF
TRBJ1-3,TRBV12-3/TRBV12-4,ASSLGLGNTIY
TRBJ2-3,TRBV7-8,ASSLGTSGYTDTQY
TRBJ2-3,TRBV9,ASSETGQGALDTQY
TRBJ2-7,TRBV12-3/TRBV12-4,ASSFGGTVEQY
TRBJ2-5,TRBV28,ASSSLAGKRQETQY
TRBJ2-7,TRBV28,ASSRPNAYEQY
TRBJ2-5,TRBV7-9,ASSPEAGASGTQY
TRBJ2-2,TRBV28,ASNLAGSNTGELF
TRBJ1-5,TRBV5-1,ASSLEGGNQPQH
TRBJ2-1,TRBV29-1,SVVGTSGRSSYNEQF
TRBJ1-5,TRBV2,ASRETDNTNQPQH
TRBJ1-4,TRBV4-1,ASSRGQGNEKLF
TRBJ2-1,TRBV4-2,ASSQAFQGRDEQF
TRBJ2-3,TRBV19,ATFTPGHSPDTQY
TRBJ1-3,TRBV13,ASSQGHYSGNTIY